This section outlines one T cell receptor beta chain sequence together with its context. This entry belongs to a study of T cell responses to AZD1222 COVID-19 vaccine. Measured with immunoSEQ multiplex PCR; TCRdb has only the in-frame clones, and not every one. The table records about 180,000 clones, around 94% of them present only once. The CDR3 is made up of 13 amino acids. Between the trimmed V and J ends, which lost 1 base and 8 bases, there was a span of 11 bases. Germline lookup yields CDR1 SGHTA and CDR2 FQGNSA. Researchers grouped second doses given at about 4 or about 12 weeks into one pool. The sample here was peripheral blood, taken 28 days after the second AZD1222 dose. The chain links TRBV7-2 to TRBJ1-2; no definite D call. This TCR derives from an adult who received the AZD1222 COVID-19 vaccine. DNA for the CDR3: TGTGCCAGCAGCTTAGGGGGAGCCAGAGGCTACACCTTC. It specifies CASSLGGARGYTF. The whole variable domain, remainder taken from reference TRBV7-2 and TRBJ1-2, is GAGVSQSPSNKVTEKGKDVELRCDPISGHTALYWYRQSLGQGLEFLIYFQGNSAPDKSGLPSDRFSAERTGGSVSTLTIQRTQQEDSAVYLCASSLGGARGYTFGSGTRLTVV.